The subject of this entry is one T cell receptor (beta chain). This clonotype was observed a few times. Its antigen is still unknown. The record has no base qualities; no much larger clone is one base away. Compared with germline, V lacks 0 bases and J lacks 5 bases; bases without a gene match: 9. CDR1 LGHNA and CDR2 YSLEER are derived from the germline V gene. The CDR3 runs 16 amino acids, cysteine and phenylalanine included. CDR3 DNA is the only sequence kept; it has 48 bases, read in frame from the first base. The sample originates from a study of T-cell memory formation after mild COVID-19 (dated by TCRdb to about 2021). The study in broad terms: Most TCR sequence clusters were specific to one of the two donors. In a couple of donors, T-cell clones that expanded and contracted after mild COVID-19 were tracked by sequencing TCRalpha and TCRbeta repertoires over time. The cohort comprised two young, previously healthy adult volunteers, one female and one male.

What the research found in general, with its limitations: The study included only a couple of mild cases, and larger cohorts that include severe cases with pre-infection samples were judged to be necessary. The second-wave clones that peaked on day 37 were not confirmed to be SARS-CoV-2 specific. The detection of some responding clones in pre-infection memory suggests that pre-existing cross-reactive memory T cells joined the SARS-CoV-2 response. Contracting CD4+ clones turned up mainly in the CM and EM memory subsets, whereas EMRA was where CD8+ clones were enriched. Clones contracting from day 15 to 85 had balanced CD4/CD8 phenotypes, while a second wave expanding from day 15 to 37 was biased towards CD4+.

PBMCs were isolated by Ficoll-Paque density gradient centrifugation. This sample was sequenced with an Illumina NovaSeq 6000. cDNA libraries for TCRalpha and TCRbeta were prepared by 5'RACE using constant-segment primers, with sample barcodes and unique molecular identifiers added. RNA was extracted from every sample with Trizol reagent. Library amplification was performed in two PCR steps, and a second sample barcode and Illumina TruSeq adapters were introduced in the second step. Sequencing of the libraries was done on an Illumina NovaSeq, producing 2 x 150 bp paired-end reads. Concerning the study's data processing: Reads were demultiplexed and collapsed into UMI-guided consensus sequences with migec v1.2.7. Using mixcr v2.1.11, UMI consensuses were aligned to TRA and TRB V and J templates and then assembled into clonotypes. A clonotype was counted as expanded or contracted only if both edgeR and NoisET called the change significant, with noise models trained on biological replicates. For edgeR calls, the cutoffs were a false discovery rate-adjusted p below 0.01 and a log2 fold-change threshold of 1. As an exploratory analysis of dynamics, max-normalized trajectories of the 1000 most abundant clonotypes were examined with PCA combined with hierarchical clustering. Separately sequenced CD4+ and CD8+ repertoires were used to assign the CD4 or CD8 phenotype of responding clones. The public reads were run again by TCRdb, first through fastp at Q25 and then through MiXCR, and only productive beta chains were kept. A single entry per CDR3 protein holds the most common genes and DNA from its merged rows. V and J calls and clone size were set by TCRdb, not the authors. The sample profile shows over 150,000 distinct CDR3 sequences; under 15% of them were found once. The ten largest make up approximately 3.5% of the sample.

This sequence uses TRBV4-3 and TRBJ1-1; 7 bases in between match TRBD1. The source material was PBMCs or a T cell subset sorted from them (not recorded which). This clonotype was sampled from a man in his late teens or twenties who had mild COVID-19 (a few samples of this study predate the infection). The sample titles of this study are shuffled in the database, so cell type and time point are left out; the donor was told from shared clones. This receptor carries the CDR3 CASSQDLRQGGTEAFF. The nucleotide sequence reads TGCGCCAGCAGCCAAGATTTGAGACAGGGAGGAACTGAAGCTTTCTTT.